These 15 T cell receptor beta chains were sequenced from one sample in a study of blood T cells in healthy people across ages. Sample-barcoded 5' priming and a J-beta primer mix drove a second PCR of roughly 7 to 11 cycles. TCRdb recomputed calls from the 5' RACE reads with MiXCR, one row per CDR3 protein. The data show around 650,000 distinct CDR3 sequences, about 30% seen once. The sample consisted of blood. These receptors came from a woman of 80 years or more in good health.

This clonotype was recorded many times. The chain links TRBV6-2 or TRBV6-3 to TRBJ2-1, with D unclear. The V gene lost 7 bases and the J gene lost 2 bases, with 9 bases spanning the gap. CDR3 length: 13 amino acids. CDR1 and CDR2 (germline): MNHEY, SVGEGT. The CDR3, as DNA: TGTGCCAGCATCGGCACCGCCTACAATGAGCAGTTCTTC. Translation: CASIGTAYNEQFF.

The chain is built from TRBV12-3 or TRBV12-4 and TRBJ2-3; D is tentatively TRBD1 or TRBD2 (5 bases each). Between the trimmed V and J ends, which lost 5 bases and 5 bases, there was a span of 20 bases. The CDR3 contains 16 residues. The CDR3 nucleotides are TGTGCCAGCAGTCCTCCGGGGAGCTCTGGGGGAGATACGCAGTATTTT. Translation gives CASSPPGSSGGDTQYF.

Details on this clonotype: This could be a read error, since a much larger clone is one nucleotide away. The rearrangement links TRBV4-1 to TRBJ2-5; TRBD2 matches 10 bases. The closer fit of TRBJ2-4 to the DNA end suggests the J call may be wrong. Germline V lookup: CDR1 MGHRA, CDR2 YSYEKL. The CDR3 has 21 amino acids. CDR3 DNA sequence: TGCGCCAGCAGCCAAGAAGGGGTCACCCTAGCGGGGGACCGAACCAAAAACATTCAGTACTTC. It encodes CASSQEGVTLAGDRTKNIQYF.

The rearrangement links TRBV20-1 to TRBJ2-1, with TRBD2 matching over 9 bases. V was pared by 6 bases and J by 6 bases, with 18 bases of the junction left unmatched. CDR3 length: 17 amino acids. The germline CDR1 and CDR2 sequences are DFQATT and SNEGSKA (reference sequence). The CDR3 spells CSASKIGGLAGSNEQFF. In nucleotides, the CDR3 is TGCAGTGCCAGTAAAATTGGAGGGCTAGCGGGGAGCAATGAGCAGTTCTTC.

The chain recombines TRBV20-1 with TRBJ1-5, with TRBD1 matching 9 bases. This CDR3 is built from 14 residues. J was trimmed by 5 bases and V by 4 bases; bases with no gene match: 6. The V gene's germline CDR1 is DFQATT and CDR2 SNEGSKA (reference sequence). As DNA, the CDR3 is TGCAGTGCTAAGAGTACAGGGGGCGATCAGCCCCAGCATTTT. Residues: CSAKSTGGDQPQHF.

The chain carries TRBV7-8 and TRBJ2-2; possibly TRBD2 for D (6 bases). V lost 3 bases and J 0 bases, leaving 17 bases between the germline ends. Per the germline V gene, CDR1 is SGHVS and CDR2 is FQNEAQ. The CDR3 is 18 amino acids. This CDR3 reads CASSLREVGVSNTGELFF. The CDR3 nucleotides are TGTGCCAGCAGCTTGAGGGAGGTCGGGGTTTCGAACACCGGGGAGCTGTTTTTT.

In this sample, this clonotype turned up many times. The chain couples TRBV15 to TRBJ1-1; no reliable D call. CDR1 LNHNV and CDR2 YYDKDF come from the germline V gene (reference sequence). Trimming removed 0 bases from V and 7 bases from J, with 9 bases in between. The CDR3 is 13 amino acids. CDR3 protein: CATSRDPRLEAFF. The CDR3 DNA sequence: TGTGCCACCAGCAGAGATCCCCGACTTGAAGCTTTCTTT.

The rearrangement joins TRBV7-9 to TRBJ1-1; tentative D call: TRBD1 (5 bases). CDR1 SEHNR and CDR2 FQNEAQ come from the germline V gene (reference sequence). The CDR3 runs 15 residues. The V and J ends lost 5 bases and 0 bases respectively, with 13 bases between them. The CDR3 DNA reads TGTGCCAGCAGCGTTCGGGGGGAGATGAACACTGAAGCTTTCTTT. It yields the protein CASSVRGEMNTEAFF. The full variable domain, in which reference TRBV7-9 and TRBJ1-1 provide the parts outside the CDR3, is DTGVSQNPRHKITKRGQNVTFRCDPISEHNRLYWYRQTLGQGPEFLTYFQNEAQLEKSRLLSDRFSAERPKGSFSTLEIQRTEQGDSAMYLCASSVRGEMNTEAFFGQGTRLTVV.

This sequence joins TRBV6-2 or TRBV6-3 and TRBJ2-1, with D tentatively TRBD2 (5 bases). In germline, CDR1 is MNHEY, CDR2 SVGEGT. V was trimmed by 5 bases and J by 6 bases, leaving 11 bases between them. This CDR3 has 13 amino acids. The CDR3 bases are TGTGCCAGCAGTCCCGAGGGATCCAATGAGCAGTTCTTC. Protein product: CASSPEGSNEQFF.

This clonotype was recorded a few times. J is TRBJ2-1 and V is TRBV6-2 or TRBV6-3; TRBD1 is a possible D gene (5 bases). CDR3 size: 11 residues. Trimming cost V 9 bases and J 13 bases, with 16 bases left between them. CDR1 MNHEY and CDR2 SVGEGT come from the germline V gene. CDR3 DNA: TGTGCCAGTAGACAGACGGAGTCCCAGTTCTTC. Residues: CASRQTESQFF.

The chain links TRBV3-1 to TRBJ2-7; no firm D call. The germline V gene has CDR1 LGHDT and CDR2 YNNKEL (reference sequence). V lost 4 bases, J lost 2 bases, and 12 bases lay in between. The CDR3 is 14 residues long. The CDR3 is CASSRAPEPYEQYF. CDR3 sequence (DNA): TGTGCCAGCAGCCGGGCCCCGGAGCCCTACGAGCAGTACTTC.

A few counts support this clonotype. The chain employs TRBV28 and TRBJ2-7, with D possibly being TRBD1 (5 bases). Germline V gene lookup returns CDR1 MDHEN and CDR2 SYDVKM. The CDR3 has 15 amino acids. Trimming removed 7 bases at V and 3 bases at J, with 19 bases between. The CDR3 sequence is CASMSQTVPYYEQYF. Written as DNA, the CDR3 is TGTGCCAGCATGTCCCAGACAGTCCCTTACTACGAGCAGTACTTC. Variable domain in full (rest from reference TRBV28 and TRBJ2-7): DVKVTQSSRYLVKRTGEKVFLECVQDMDHENMFWYRQDPGLGLRLIYFSYDVKMKEKGDIPEGYSVSREKKERFSLILESASTNQTSMYLCASMSQTVPYYEQYFGPGTRLTVT.

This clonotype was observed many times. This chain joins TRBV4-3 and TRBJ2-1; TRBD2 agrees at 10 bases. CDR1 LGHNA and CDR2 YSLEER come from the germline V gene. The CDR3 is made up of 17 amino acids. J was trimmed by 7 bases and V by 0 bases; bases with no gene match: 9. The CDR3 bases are TGCGCCAGCAGCCAAGATCGGGCTAGCGGGGGTCAAAATGAGCAGTTCTTC. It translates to CASSQDRASGGQNEQFF.

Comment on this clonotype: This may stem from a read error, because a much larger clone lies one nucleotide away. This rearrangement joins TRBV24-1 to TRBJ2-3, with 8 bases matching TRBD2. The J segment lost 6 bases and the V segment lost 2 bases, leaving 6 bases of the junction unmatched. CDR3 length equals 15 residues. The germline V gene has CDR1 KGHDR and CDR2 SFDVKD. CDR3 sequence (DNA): TGTGCCACCAGTGATTCAAGCGGGAGACACGATACGCAGTATTTT. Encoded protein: CATSDSSGRHDTQYF.

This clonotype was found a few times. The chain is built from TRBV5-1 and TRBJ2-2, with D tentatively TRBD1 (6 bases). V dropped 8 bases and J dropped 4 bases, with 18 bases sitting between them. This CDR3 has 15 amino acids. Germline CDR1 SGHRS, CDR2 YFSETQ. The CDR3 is CASYWTELSTGELFF. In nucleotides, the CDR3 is TGCGCCAGTTACTGGACAGAGCTTAGCACCGGGGAGCTGTTTTTT.